Listed here are 23 T cell receptor beta chains from one sample, sequenced in a study of blood T cell repertoires in COVID-19. The table came from immunoSEQ multiplex PCR; TCRdb's copy has only in-frame clones and leaves some out. The sample records 310,000 or so clones, 80% to 90% being singletons. The specimen was peripheral blood. Receptors originate from a man aged 25-45 years with COVID-19, enrolled during active disease.

V usage is TRBV4-3 and J usage is TRBJ2-3, with D perhaps TRBD2 (6 bases). The length of the CDR3 is 17 residues. Germline loops: CDR1 LGHNA, CDR2 YSLEER. V lost 4 bases and J 0 bases, leaving 17 bases between the germline ends. CDR3 in DNA: TGCGCCAGCAGCCCCACCCCCCCCGCGGGGAGCACAGATACGCAGTATTTT. Amino acids: CASSPTPPAGSTDTQYF.

This sequence joins TRBV19 and TRBJ2-4; 10 nucleotides align to TRBD1. Germline CDR1 and CDR2: LNHDA and SQIVND (reference sequence). The ends lost 3 bases at V and 3 bases at J; junction bases unmatched: 8. The CDR3 extends over 17 amino acids. CDR3 nucleotide sequence: TGTGCCAGTAGTATGCGGGGGACAGGGGCTGTCAAAAACATTCAGTACTTC. Amino acids: CASSMRGTGAVKNIQYF.

This chain's CDR3 is CASSQDTVDRGRQLGYTF. CDR3 nucleotide sequence: TGCGCCAGCAGCCAAGATACGGTGGACAGGGGGCGTCAACTTGGCTACACCTTC. The genes are TRBV4-3 and TRBJ1-2; 11 nucleotides align to TRBD1. The germline CDR1 and CDR2 sequences are LGHNA and YSLEER. V trimming: 0 bases; J trimming: 7 bases; junction bases outside the gene matches: 13. CDR3 length: 18 amino acids.

V is TRBV5-5 and J is TRBJ2-1, with 8 bases matching TRBD1. After removal of 4 bases from V and 2 bases from J, the junction contained 5 bases not matched to a gene. In germline, CDR1 is SGHKS, CDR2 YYEKEE (reference sequence). The CDR3 length is 15 residues. CDR3 sequence (DNA): TGTGCCAGCAGCCAGGGACAGGAGCCCTACAATGAGCAGTTCTTC. Its translation: CASSQGQEPYNEQFF.

J is TRBJ2-5 and V is TRBV6-6, with 8 bases identical to TRBD1. The J segment lost 5 bases and the V segment lost 8 bases, leaving 10 bases of the junction unmatched. CDR1 MNHNY and CDR2 SVGAGI come from the germline V gene (reference sequence). The CDR3 runs 14 residues. This CDR3 is CASGATGAGETQYF. CDR3 DNA: TGTGCCAGCGGGGCGACAGGGGCGGGGGAGACCCAGTACTTC.

V usage is TRBV27 and J usage is TRBJ2-7, with D possibly being TRBD2 (6 bases). CDR1 and CDR2 from the germline V gene are MNHEY and SMNVEV (reference sequence). The V end was cut by 3 bases, the J end by 2 bases, with 14 bases between. The CDR3 extends over 15 amino acids. CDR3 coding DNA: TGTGCCAGCAGTTTGATAGCGGAGGGGACCTACGAGCAGTACTTC. It encodes CASSLIAEGTYEQYF.

The chain uses TRBV4-1 and TRBJ2-2; a possible D gene is TRBD1 (6 bases). From germline, CDR1 is MGHRA and CDR2 YSYEKL. The V end was cut by 9 bases, the J end by 0 bases, with 14 bases between. The CDR3 length is 15 residues. In DNA, the CDR3 is TGCGCCAGGTTCTACAGGGAGCCGAACACCGGGGAGCTGTTTTTT. Translating gives CARFYREPNTGELFF.

This CDR3 reads CASSPWDRASVVGYTF. In nucleotides, the CDR3 is TGTGCCAGCAGCCCCTGGGACAGGGCCTCCGTGGTCGGCTACACCTTC. J is TRBJ1-2 and V is TRBV5-4; 9 nucleotides line up with TRBD1. This CDR3 spans 16 amino acids. The J segment lost 8 bases and the V segment lost 4 bases, leaving 15 bases of the junction unmatched. Germline CDR1 reads SGHNT; CDR2 reads YYREEE (reference sequence). The complete variable domain, with remaining parts taken from reference TRBV5-4 and TRBJ1-2, reads ETGVTQSPTHLIKTRGQQVTLRCSSQSGHNTVSWYQQALGQGPQFIFQYYREEENGRGNFPPRFSGLQFPNYSSELNVNALELDDSALYLCASSPWDRASVVGYTFGSGTRLTVV.

The chain has TRBV29-1 and TRBJ1-2; the D gene is possibly TRBD1 (5 bases). This CDR3 has 13 amino acids. V was shortened by 8 bases and J by 5 bases, with 18 bases between the two germline ends. Germline V gene data show CDR1 as SQVTM and CDR2 as ANQGSEA. As DNA, the CDR3 is TGCAGCTTTGGAGGGGAGGGAGGATATGGCTACACCTTC. Translation: CSFGGEGGYGYTF. The whole variable domain, remainder taken from reference TRBV29-1 and TRBJ1-2, is SAVISQKPSRDICQRGTSLTIQCQVDSQVTMMFWYRQQPGQSLTLIATANQGSEATYESGFVIDKFPISRPNLTFSTLTVSNMSPEDSSIYLCSFGGEGGYGYTFGSGTRLTVV.

This clone was observed at least ten times. The chain recombines TRBV29-1 with TRBJ1-6, with 9 positions matching TRBD1. J lost 7 bases, V lost 6 bases, and 4 bases had no gene match. Germline V CDR1 and CDR2: SQVTM, ANQGSEA. The length of the CDR3 is 13 residues. CDR3 bases: TGCAGCGTGAAGGGACAGGGCAATTCACCCCTCCACTTT. Translating gives CSVKGQGNSPLHF.

This clone was seen only a few times. The chain recombines TRBV19 with TRBJ1-5; D gene ambiguous. V lost 5 bases to trimming and J lost 7 bases, with 15 bases between them. The CDR3 is 14 amino acids. Germline assignment: CDR1 LNHDA and CDR2 SQIVND (reference sequence). The CDR3 reads CASSGSGGRQPQHF. CDR3 DNA: TGTGCCAGTAGTGGCTCCGGAGGGCGGCAGCCCCAGCATTTT.

With regard to this clone: The same CDR3 arises from other DNA sequences in this sample as well. The gene calls are TRBV27 and TRBJ2-5; 7 bases are shared with TRBD1. There are 14 residues in the CDR3. Germline loops: CDR1 MNHEY, CDR2 SMNVEV (reference sequence). Trimming removed 6 bases from V and 1 base from J; junction bases left unmatched: 5. CDR3 sequence (DNA): TGTGCCAGCAGCTTTCGGGACAGCCAAGAGACCCAGTACTTC. Protein sequence: CASSFRDSQETQYF.

The chain is built from TRBV7-2 and TRBJ2-5; possible D gene TRBD2, 6 bases. The CDR3 spans 13 residues. The V and J ends lost 5 bases and 7 bases respectively, with 14 bases between them. Germline CDR1 SGHTA, CDR2 FQGNSA. CDR3 bases: TGTGCCAGCAGCCCGGGACTTCCGGGGACCCAGTACTTC. Translation gives CASSPGLPGTQYF.

V is TRBV27 and J is TRBJ2-7; no definite D call. The CDR3 is 17 amino acids. The V end was cut by 4 bases, the J end by 1 base, with 20 bases between. Germline CDR1 and CDR2: MNHEY and SMNVEV (reference sequence). CDR3 DNA sequence: TGTGCCAGCAGTTCCCTCAGATACACAACCTCTTCCTACGAGCAGTACTTC. It encodes CASSSLRYTTSSYEQYF.

The chain employs TRBV28 and TRBJ1-5, with TRBD1 as a possible D gene (5 bases). The V end was cut by 6 bases, the J end by 2 bases, with 14 bases between. Per the germline V gene, CDR1 is MDHEN and CDR2 is SYDVKM. The CDR3 runs 15 residues. The CDR3, as DNA: TGTGCCAGCAGCCTAGACAGCGAAGGCAATCAGCCCCAGCATTTT. As protein: CASSLDSEGNQPQHF.

V usage is TRBV14 and J usage is TRBJ2-2; D uncertain. The CDR3 loop spans 13 amino acids. V lost 4 bases to trimming and J lost 7 bases, with 10 bases between them. The germline V gene has CDR1 SGHDN and CDR2 FVKESK. Written as DNA, the CDR3 is TGTGCCAGCAGCCTCCACCTAGACGGGGAGCTGTTTTTT. Amino acid sequence: CASSLHLDGELFF.

V usage is TRBV4-1 and J usage is TRBJ2-4; TRBD1 matches at 9 bases. V trimming: 5 bases; J trimming: 2 bases; junction bases outside the gene matches: 10. The CDR3 contains 17 residues. Germline V gene sequence: CDR1 MGHRA, CDR2 YSYEKL. CDR3 coding DNA: TGCGCCAGCAGCTTAACAGGGGGCTGGGGGCCCAAAAACATTCAGTACTTC. The encoded protein is CASSLTGGWGPKNIQYF.

The J gene is TRBJ2-1, the V gene TRBV19; 9 bases are shared with TRBD1. The germline CDR1 and CDR2 sequences are LNHDA and SQIVND (reference sequence). The CDR3 covers 18 residues. After removal of 5 bases from V and 0 bases from J, the junction contained 11 bases not matched to a gene. CDR3 bases: TGTGCCAGTAGTGGCGGACAGGGGCGATTAGACTCCTACAATGAGCAGTTCTTC. Its protein is CASSGGQGRLDSYNEQFF.

This chain links TRBV6-2 or TRBV6-3 with TRBJ2-3, with a weak D call TRBD2 (5 bases). The germline V gene has CDR1 MNHEY and CDR2 SVGEGT. The length of the CDR3 is 18 residues. Between the trimmed V and J ends, which lost 0 bases and 2 bases, there was a span of 18 bases. CDR3 bases: TGTGCCAGCAGTTACTCGATTCCTGGCGGGTCTACCACAGATACGCAGTATTTT. The encoded protein is CASSYSIPGGSTTDTQYF.

The CDR3: CASSLQGAGANVLTF. CDR3 DNA sequence: TGTGCCAGCAGCTTACAAGGGGCGGGGGCCAACGTCCTGACTTTC. The V and J genes are TRBV6-5 and TRBJ2-6; D possibly corresponds to TRBD1 (5 bases). This CDR3 is built from 15 residues. The V end lost 6 bases, the J end lost 4 bases, and 13 bases lay between the germline ends. The germline CDR1 and CDR2 sequences are MNHEY and SVGAGI.

The genes are TRBV28 and TRBJ1-5, with D tentatively TRBD1 (6 bases). The CDR3 has 12 amino acids. The germline gives CDR1 MDHEN, CDR2 SYDVKM. The V and J ends lost 4 bases and 7 bases respectively, with 8 bases between them. The CDR3: CASSYRAQPQHF. For the CDR3, the DNA is TGTGCCAGCAGTTACAGGGCGCAGCCCCAGCATTTT.

V is TRBV25-1 and J is TRBJ1-2; possibly TRBD1 for D (5 bases). The V end lost 3 bases, the J end lost 13 bases, and 15 bases lay between the germline ends. The CDR3 spans 12 residues. Germline assignment: CDR1 MGHDK and CDR2 SYGVNS. The CDR3 loop is CASSDLGWTRTF. The CDR3 bases are TGTGCCAGCAGTGACCTCGGCTGGACACGCACCTTC.

This clone has a single count. V and J are TRBV6-5 and TRBJ1-2, with D perhaps TRBD1 (6 bases). CDR1 and CDR2 (germline): MNHEY, SVGAGI. The CDR3 has 14 residues. Trimming took 6 bases from V and 0 from J, leaving 11 bases between them. CDR3 region: CASRETGANYGYTF. CDR3 in DNA: TGTGCCAGCAGGGAGACAGGAGCTAACTATGGCTACACCTTC.